The 10 T cell receptor beta chains below come from one sample, sequenced in a study of cytomegalovirus exposure and HLA in healthy donors. The PCR made use of 60 Vbeta and 13 Jbeta primers. TCRdb keeps only in-frame clones here, not all; method: immunoSEQ multiplex PCR. Among 150,000 to 200,000 clones listed, about 90% were seen once. The material sequenced was PBMCs. Every receptor here comes from a girl in the first two years of life in good health and CMV-seronegative.

For this clone: This CDR3 fails to terminate in the conserved phenylalanine or tryptophan, so it likely reflects a read error. The chain links TRBV2 to TRBJ1-1; no definite D call. The CDR3 sequence is 13 residues long. The germline CDR1 and CDR2 sequences are SNHLY and FYNNEI. V was pared by 4 bases and J by 5 bases, with 11 bases between. The CDR3 bases are TGTGCCAGCAGTGGGTCCCCGAATACTGAAGCTTTCCTT. Translating gives CASSGSPNTEAFL.

The CDR3 protein is CASSRSGSSETQYF. Here the CDR3 DNA reads TGTGCCAGCAGTCGTAGCGGGAGTTCAGAGACCCAGTACTTC. The chain has TRBV7-9 and TRBJ2-5; TRBD2 matches at 9 bases. The germline CDR1 and CDR2 sequences are SEHNR and FQNEAQ (reference sequence). After removal of 6 bases from V and 4 bases from J, the junction contained 6 bases not matched to a gene. There are 14 residues in the CDR3.

The chain combines TRBV19 with TRBJ2-3; 10 bases map to TRBD2. Germline trimming cut 8 bases from V and 1 base from J; bases unmatched to any gene: 12. The V gene's germline CDR1 is LNHDA and CDR2 SQIVND (reference sequence). The CDR3 extends over 17 amino acids. CDR3 nucleotides: TGTGCCAGTGAAATGGGAGCGGGAGGGCCTGGCACAGATACGCAGTATTTT. Its translation: CASEMGAGGPGTDTQYF.

V gene TRBV5-4 combines with J gene TRBJ2-7; 9 bases match TRBD2. V trimming: 6 bases; J trimming: 7 bases; junction bases outside the gene matches: 11. The CDR3 has 14 residues. Germline CDR1 SGHNT, CDR2 YYREEE (reference sequence). CDR3 DNA sequence: TGTGCCAGCACCCGCGGGGGGGATCTAGGGGAGCAGTACTTC. As protein: CASTRGGDLGEQYF.

DNA of the CDR3: TGTGCCAGCAGTCCCGCAGGGGGCACCATATATTTT. Amino acid sequence: CASSPAGGTIYF. V gene TRBV6-6 combines with J gene TRBJ1-3; 7 bases agree with TRBD1. After removal of 5 bases from V and 9 bases from J, the junction contained 4 bases not matched to a gene. From germline, CDR1 is MNHNY and CDR2 SVGAGI (reference sequence). The CDR3 spans 12 residues.

This clone is a singleton in its sample. The chain carries TRBV7-8 and TRBJ2-5, with D maybe TRBD2 (6 bases). This CDR3 has 17 residues. Trimming took off 1 base at V and 1 base at J, with 16 bases between the two ends. The germline V gene encodes CDR1 SGHVS and CDR2 FQNEAQ. The CDR3: CASSLDIGDSPQETQYF. The DNA of the CDR3 is TGTGCCAGCAGCTTAGATATTGGGGACTCACCCCAAGAGACCCAGTACTTC.

The genes are TRBV7-9 and TRBJ1-1; D is unresolved. This CDR3 is 14 amino acids long. From germline, CDR1 is SEHNR and CDR2 FQNEAQ (reference sequence). Trimming left V 2 bases short and J 2 bases short, with 9 bases between. CDR3 sequence (DNA): TGTGCCAGCAGCTTAAGTGGGAGAAACACTGAAGCTTTCTTT. It encodes CASSLSGRNTEAFF.

This chain links TRBV9 with TRBJ1-4; 8 nucleotides align to TRBD1. V lost 0 bases and J lost 2; bases outside the gene matches: 12. CDR1 is SGDLS, CDR2 YYNGEE, per germline. The CDR3 runs to 19 residues. For the CDR3, the DNA is TGTGCCAGCAGCGTAGCAGGGGGCGATGGGAGAATGACTAATGAAAAACTGTTTTTT. This encodes CASSVAGGDGRMTNEKLFF.

Comment on this clone: A read error may produce the germline difference seen at one junction end. This chain uses TRBV7-9 with TRBJ1-1; D not certain. The germline V gene encodes CDR1 SEHNR and CDR2 FQNEAQ (reference sequence). This CDR3 is 14 amino acids long. CDR3: CSSTQEGSYTEAFF. CDR3 bases: TGTTCCAGCACCCAGGAGGGCAGCTACACTGAAGCTTTCTTT. Using reference TRBV7-9 and TRBJ1-1 for the parts outside the CDR3, the full variable domain is DTGVSQNPRHKITKRGQNVTFRCDPISEHNRLYWYRQTLGQGPEFLTYFQNEAQLEKSRLLSDRFSAERPKGSFSTLEIQRTEQGDSAMYLCSSTQEGSYTEAFFGQGTRLTVV.

The chain has TRBV7-9 and TRBJ1-3; TRBD1 might be the D (5 bases). This CDR3 has 18 amino acids. Trimming removed 2 bases from V and 0 bases from J, with 17 bases in between. Per germline, CDR1 SEHNR and CDR2 FQNEAQ (reference sequence). This CDR3 is CASSLPPGEGNSGNTIYF. CDR3 coding DNA: TGTGCCAGCAGCTTACCACCCGGGGAGGGGAACTCTGGAAACACCATATATTTT.